This T cell receptor beta chain was observed in a study of blood T cell repertoires in COVID-19. Study information: From the United States, Italy and Spain came samples of acute and convalescent COVID-19. Nucleic acid was either cDNA or gDNA, and it came from T cells, B-cell-depleted T cells, or PBMCs.

The CDR3 spans 13 residues. V shed 3 bases, J shed 4 bases, and the junction held 0 bases outside the gene matches. Individuals drawn from under 30 US areas were roughly 18 to 100 years old. TCRdb's copy holds only in-frame clones and misses some; the assay was immunoSEQ multiplex PCR. The sample records fewer than 350,000 clones, 75% to 90% being singletons. Sequencing was done on a sample of PBMCs or T cells enriched from blood (not recorded which). The V gene is TRBV12-3 or TRBV12-4, the J gene TRBJ1-1; 9 nucleotides align to TRBD1. This sequence was found in a woman under 40 with acute COVID-19. The CDR3 sequence is CASSLGQGTEAFF. The CDR3 DNA follows: TGTGCCAGCAGTTTGGGACAGGGCACTGAAGCTTTCTTT.